These 15 T cell receptor beta chains came from one sample sequenced in a study of shared clonotypes between healthy human individuals. Repertoires were generated with immunoSEQ multiplex PCR, while TCRdb's copy carries only in-frame clones and drops some. Among roughly 680,000 clones, around 70% were seen once, and the ten largest hold about 1.8%. The sample was memory CD4+ T cells sorted from blood. Subset given: CD45RA-negative fraction. These receptors all come from a woman between 25 and 40 years old in good health.

This clone was observed many times. Distinct nucleotide sequences in the sample also encode this CDR3. The rearrangement uses TRBV5-1 and TRBJ2-1; 10 bases align to TRBD2. The CDR3 spans 15 residues. From germline, CDR1 is SGHRS and CDR2 YFSETQ. Trimming at V came to 2 bases and at J to 4 bases, leaving 3 bases not matched to a gene. As DNA, the CDR3 is TGCGCCAGCAGCTTTTCTAGCGGGAGTTACAATGAGCAGTTCTTC. The encoded protein is CASSFSSGSYNEQFF.

The rearrangement joins TRBV29-1 to TRBJ1-2; no reliable D call. Germline V gene data show CDR1 as SQVTM and CDR2 as ANQGSEA. Trimming cost V 3 bases and J 3 bases, with 11 bases left between them. The length of the CDR3 is 13 residues. This CDR3 is CSVDYTGDYGYTF. The CDR3 coding sequence is TGCAGCGTTGATTACACGGGTGACTATGGCTACACCTTC.

This clone was recorded many times. Other DNA sequences within the sample encode an identical CDR3. The chain is built from TRBV5-1 and TRBJ2-1, with D unresolved. The CDR3 totals 15 residues. Germline V gene data show CDR1 as SGHRS and CDR2 as YFSETQ. V lost 0 bases to trimming and J lost 0 bases, with 7 bases between them. CDR3 nucleotides: TGCGCCAGCAGCTTGGACAGCAGCTCCTACAATGAGCAGTTCTTC. This translates into CASSLDSSSYNEQFF.

V and J are TRBV7-9 and TRBJ2-4; maybe TRBD2 (5 bases). The V and J ends lost 1 base and 11 bases respectively, with 12 bases between them. Germline V gene lookup returns CDR1 SEHNR and CDR2 FQNEAQ (reference sequence). This CDR3 has 13 amino acids. The CDR3 nucleotides read TGTGCCAGCAGCTTAGGGACTCCTGGACTTCAGTACTTC. Translation gives CASSLGTPGLQYF.

V usage is TRBV2 and J usage is TRBJ2-5; 9 bases agree with TRBD1. Trimming removed 5 bases from V and 4 bases from J; junction bases left unmatched: 8. The length of the CDR3 is 15 residues. Per germline, CDR1 SNHLY and CDR2 FYNNEI. CDR3 loop: CASSKDRGLGETQYF. CDR3 nucleotides: TGTGCCAGCAGTAAGGACAGGGGCTTGGGAGAGACCCAGTACTTC.

This rearrangement joins TRBV9 to TRBJ2-1; 7 bases fit TRBD2. The CDR3 has 15 residues. Germline lookup yields CDR1 SGDLS and CDR2 YYNGEE. V trimming: 0 bases; J trimming: 4 bases; junction bases outside the gene matches: 4. CDR3 sequence reads: CASSVEISGYNEQFF. The CDR3 DNA reads TGTGCCAGCAGCGTAGAGATTAGCGGGTACAATGAGCAGTTCTTC.

The genes are TRBV7-7 and TRBJ2-1; 11 bases agree with TRBD2. CDR1 is SSHAT, CDR2 FNYEAQ, per germline (reference sequence). CDR3 length: 15 amino acids. With V trimmed by 4 bases and J by 6 bases, 5 bases remained unmatched. CDR3 nucleotide sequence: TGTGCCAGCAGCTCGGGACTAGCGGACCTCAATGAGCAGTTCTTC. It encodes CASSSGLADLNEQFF.

The chain carries TRBV18 and TRBJ2-3, with 8 bases lining up with TRBD2. There are 13 residues in the CDR3. Germline CDR1 and CDR2: KGHSH and LQKENI. CDR3 protein: CAGKPAGADTQYF. The CDR3 bases are TGTGCTGGCAAGCCAGCGGGAGCAGATACGCAGTATTTT.

J is TRBJ2-2 and V is TRBV28; 8 nucleotides match TRBD2. The germline gives CDR1 MDHEN, CDR2 SYDVKM. This CDR3 contains 15 residues. V was pared by 6 bases and J by 3 bases, with 6 bases of the junction left unmatched. The CDR3 loop reads CASSTGTSHTGELFF. CDR3 nucleotides: TGTGCCAGCAGCACCGGGACTAGTCACACCGGGGAGCTGTTTTTT.

The sample holds a few counts of this clone. The rearrangement links TRBV27 to TRBJ1-5; D perhaps matches TRBD1 (5 bases). CDR1 is MNHEY, CDR2 SMNVEV, per germline (reference sequence). Trimming took off 4 bases at V and 7 bases at J, with 20 bases between the two ends. The CDR3 totals 16 residues. In DNA, the CDR3 is TGTGCCAGCAGTTCCCATATGGGCGCAGGGACCCAGCCCCAGCATTTT. Its protein is CASSSHMGAGTQPQHF.

This chain connects TRBV2 to TRBJ1-3; 8 bases fit TRBD1. Per germline, CDR1 SNHLY and CDR2 FYNNEI. The CDR3 covers 15 residues. The junction had 9 bases not matched to a gene; V was cut back by 6 bases and J by 5 bases. In nucleotides, the CDR3 is TGTGCCAGCAGCGGACAGGGTGTCGCGCGAAACACCATATATTTT. Its translation is CASSGQGVARNTIYF.

The CDR3 region has the DNA TGCAGCGTCGGGACCACGGCGGGAGGCCCCTACAATGAGCAGTTCTTC. Protein: CSVGTTAGGPYNEQFF. The genes are TRBV29-1 and TRBJ2-1; 8 bases match TRBD2. The germline V gene has CDR1 SQVTM and CDR2 ANQGSEA. V dropped 6 bases and J dropped 2; count of bases not matched to a gene: 12. The CDR3 length is 16 residues.

This clone was counted a few times. The same CDR3 can be traced to other DNA sequences in this sample. The gene calls are TRBV11-2 and TRBJ2-7; D may be TRBD1 (6 bases). Germline CDR1 reads SGHAT; CDR2 reads FQNNGV. This CDR3 comprises 16 residues. V lost 5 bases, J lost 1 base, and 18 bases lay in between. Here the CDR3 reads CASSLIQTGGSYEQYF. CDR3 coding DNA: TGTGCCAGCAGCCTCATTCAGACAGGAGGATCCTACGAGCAGTACTTC.

This chain joins TRBV19 and TRBJ1-2; 7 nucleotides match TRBD1. With 5 bases clipped from V and 2 bases from J, the junction kept 5 bases outside the gene matches. The CDR3 covers 14 residues. Germline CDR1 reads LNHDA; CDR2 reads SQIVND (reference sequence). The CDR3 nucleotides are TGTGCCAGTAGTGTCCCGACAGGGAACTATGGCTACACCTTC. Translated, it gives CASSVPTGNYGYTF.

The CDR3 DNA reads as TGTGCCAGCAGCGAACCGGGACAGAGCTACGAGCAGTACTTC. It translates to CASSEPGQSYEQYF. The V call is TRBV5-6, the J call TRBJ2-7; 7 nucleotides align to TRBD1. The CDR3 extends over 14 amino acids. J was trimmed by 3 bases and V by 4 bases; bases with no gene match: 7. Per germline, CDR1 SGHDT and CDR2 YYEEEE. The variable domain in full, completed from reference TRBV5-6 and TRBJ2-7, reads DAGVTQSPTHLIKTRGQQVTLRCSPKSGHDTVSWYQQALGQGPQFIFQYYEEEERQRGNFPDRFSGHQFPNYSSELNVNALLLGDSALYLCASSEPGQSYEQYFGPGTRLTVT.